Below are 29 T cell receptor beta chains sequenced from a single sample in a study of cytotoxic CD8 clonotypes in ibrutinib-treated CLL. The data were produced by immunoSEQ multiplex PCR, yet TCRdb's version contains in-frame clones alone and is incomplete. Of 97,000 or so clones listed, 70% to 85% are singletons. The sample was PBMCs, taken after 12 months of ibrutinib treatment. Source of these receptors: a human donor with chronic lymphocytic leukemia.

With regard to this clone: Other DNA sequences in this sample translate to the same CDR3. The rearrangement uses TRBV6-6 and TRBJ2-7, with D unresolved. Trimming removed 6 bases at V and 3 bases at J, with 3 bases between. CDR1 and CDR2 from the germline V gene are MNHNY and SVGAGI (reference sequence). The CDR3 is made up of 10 amino acids. The CDR3 reads CASRNYEQYF. The DNA for the CDR3 is TGTGCCAGCAGAAACTACGAGCAGTACTTC.

This chain joins TRBV30 and TRBJ1-3; 8 positions match TRBD1. Germline V gene lookup returns CDR1 GTSNPN and CDR2 SVGIG (reference sequence). With V trimmed by 1 base and J by 2 bases, 4 bases remained unmatched. CDR3 length: 15 amino acids. As DNA, the CDR3 is TGTGCCTGGAGTGGGACAGGGAGCGCTGGAAACACCATATATTTT. Translated, it gives CAWSGTGSAGNTIYF.

The count of this clone is one. This chain uses TRBV28 with TRBJ2-1, with no clear D. CDR3 length: 12 residues. Germline CDR1 and CDR2: MDHEN and SYDVKM. Trimming removed 7 bases at V and 1 base at J, with 5 bases between. Here the CDR3 reads CASIDSYNEQFF. DNA for the CDR3: TGTGCCAGCATCGATTCCTACAATGAGCAGTTCTTC. Based on the CDR3 plus reference TRBV28 and TRBJ2-1, the full variable domain is DVKVTQSSRYLVKRTGEKVFLECVQDMDHENMFWYRQDPGLGLRLIYFSYDVKMKEKGDIPEGYSVSREKKERFSLILESASTNQTSMYLCASIDSYNEQFFGPGTRLTVL.

The V and J genes are TRBV13 and TRBJ2-3; no firm D call. Germline assignment: CDR1 PRHDT and CDR2 FYEKMQ (reference sequence). CDR3 length: 14 residues. The V end was cut by 2 bases, the J end by 2 bases, with 8 bases between. The CDR3 sequence is CASSLSQLTDTQYF. Written as DNA, the CDR3 is TGTGCCAGCAGCTTAAGCCAGCTCACAGATACGCAGTATTTT.

J is TRBJ1-6 and V is TRBV30, with D unclear. The CDR3 covers 13 residues. The germline gives CDR1 GTSNPN, CDR2 SVGIG (reference sequence). V lost 3 bases and J 8 bases, leaving 11 bases between the germline ends. The CDR3 nucleotides read TGTGCCTGGAGGTTCCATGGTGATTCACCCCTCCACTTT. Translation: CAWRFHGDSPLHF.

The count of this clone is one. The chain recombines TRBV27 with TRBJ2-2; D uncertain. The CDR3 is made up of 16 amino acids. V was pared by 6 bases and J by 3 bases, with 17 bases between. CDR1 MNHEY and CDR2 SMNVEV come from the germline V gene (reference sequence). The DNA of the CDR3 is TGTGCCAGCAGAATGAACCTTGCCGAGGACACCGGGGAGCTGTTTTTT. It specifies CASRMNLAEDTGELFF.

This clone was counted a single time. The genes are TRBV4-1 and TRBJ2-7; 7 nucleotides line up with TRBD1. Germline assignment: CDR1 MGHRA and CDR2 YSYEKL. Trimming cost V 0 bases and J 4 bases; bases outside gene matches: 3. The CDR3 sequence is 14 residues long. The CDR3 nucleotides are TGCGCCAGCAGCCAAGATGACAGGGTTTACGAGCAGTACTTC. It encodes CASSQDDRVYEQYF.

Concerning this clone itself: The sample contains more than one DNA sequence encoding this CDR3. DNA of the CDR3: TGCGCCAGCAGCTTGGTTCTAAATGAGCAGTTCTTC. Translation: CASSLVLNEQFF. The rearrangement uses TRBV5-1 and TRBJ2-1, with D hard to call. Germline V lookup: CDR1 SGHRS, CDR2 YFSETQ. Trimming took off 0 bases at V and 7 bases at J, with 5 bases between the two ends. This CDR3 is built from 12 residues.

The CDR3 bases are TGTGCCAGCAGTTCCCCGTTAGCGGGGGGGACCTACAATGAGCAGTTCTTC. Translation: CASSSPLAGGTYNEQFF. This chain links TRBV27 with TRBJ2-1; 11 nucleotides match TRBD2. This CDR3 region has 17 residues. The germline CDR1 and CDR2 sequences are MNHEY and SMNVEV (reference sequence). The ends lost 4 bases at V and 2 bases at J; junction bases unmatched: 7.

V and J are TRBV30 and TRBJ1-1; TRBD1 is a possible D gene (6 bases). This CDR3 is 12 amino acids long. Looked up from germline, CDR1 is GTSNPN and CDR2 is SVGIG (reference sequence). The V end was cut by 1 base, the J end by 4 bases, with 7 bases between. The CDR3, as DNA: TGTGCCTGGAGTGACAGGGCCACTGAAGCTTTCTTT. Translated: CAWSDRATEAFF.

This clone appeared a few times. The J gene is TRBJ2-1, the V gene TRBV4-2, with 7 bases matching TRBD2. The germline V gene encodes CDR1 LGHNA and CDR2 YNFKEQ. V gave up 0 bases and J gave up 7 bases; unmatched junction bases: 3. This CDR3 spans 14 amino acids. CDR3 protein: CASSQDIGGNEQFF. In DNA form, the CDR3 reads TGTGCCAGCAGCCAAGATATCGGGGGGAATGAGCAGTTCTTC.

Concerning this clone itself: Other DNA sequences in this specimen translate into the identical CDR3. The gene calls are TRBV5-1 and TRBJ2-5, with unresolved D. Germline V gene data show CDR1 as SGHRS and CDR2 as YFSETQ. This CDR3 has 11 residues. V gave up 2 bases and J gave up 5 bases, with 4 bases separating them. CDR3 nucleotides: TGCGCCAGCAGCTTATCCGAGACCCAGTACTTC. Protein product: CASSLSETQYF.

The gene calls are TRBV28 and TRBJ1-1; D is unclear. The CDR3 runs to 13 residues. Between the trimmed V and J ends, which lost 7 bases and 3 bases, there was a span of 12 bases. Germline V gives CDR1 MDHEN, CDR2 SYDVKM. The CDR3 loop is CASMAPGYTEAFF. CDR3 DNA: TGTGCCAGCATGGCTCCGGGTTACACTGAAGCTTTCTTT.

On this clone: Other nucleotide sequences in the sample specify the same CDR3. The chain combines TRBV27 with TRBJ2-3; 8 bases are shared with TRBD1. V lost 6 bases, J lost 3 bases, and 5 bases stayed unmatched. CDR3 size: 14 residues. Looked up from germline, CDR1 is MNHEY and CDR2 is SMNVEV (reference sequence). The CDR3 coding sequence is TGTGCCAGCAGGCCGGACAGGGCGACAGATACGCAGTATTTT. This gives the protein CASRPDRATDTQYF.

The chain links TRBV7-6 to TRBJ2-7, with 9 bases aligning to TRBD1. The CDR3 runs 15 residues. CDR1 and CDR2 (germline): SGHVS, FNYEAQ. The V and J ends lost 3 bases and 3 bases, in that order; junction bases with no gene match: 6. CDR3: CASSLRGQGVYEQYF. CDR3 DNA: TGTGCCAGCAGCTTGCGGGGACAGGGCGTCTACGAGCAGTACTTC.

The chain recombines TRBV29-1 with TRBJ2-6, with D possibly matching TRBD2 (7 bases). V lost 4 bases and J 2 bases, leaving 12 bases between the germline ends. This CDR3 has 15 residues. Germline V CDR1 and CDR2: SQVTM, ANQGSEA. As DNA, the CDR3 is TGCAGCGTTGTGGGGGGGGCGCCTGGGGCCAACGTCCTGACTTTC. Its translation: CSVVGGAPGANVLTF.

The genes are TRBV5-6 and TRBJ2-3, with D perhaps being TRBD1 or TRBD2 (5 bases each). Germline CDR1 and CDR2: SGHDT and YYEEEE. The CDR3 sequence is 17 residues long. V lost 3 bases, J lost 0 bases, and 17 bases lay in between. In DNA form, the CDR3 reads TGTGCCAGCAGCTATACCGCCGGGACGGGGAGCACAGATACGCAGTATTTT. Protein product: CASSYTAGTGSTDTQYF.

V usage is TRBV6-1 and J usage is TRBJ2-7; possibly TRBD1 for D (6 bases). V lost 7 bases and J 0 bases, leaving 13 bases between the germline ends. This CDR3 has 14 amino acids. The V gene's germline CDR1 is MNHNS and CDR2 SASEGT. The CDR3 sequence: CASTTGKSSYEQYF. For the CDR3, the DNA is TGTGCCAGCACTACAGGGAAGAGCTCCTACGAGCAGTACTTC.

The chain couples TRBV2 to TRBJ2-2; the match to TRBD1 covers 8 bases. V lost 4 bases and J lost 6; bases outside the gene matches: 4. Germline V gives CDR1 SNHLY, CDR2 FYNNEI. The CDR3 contains 14 residues. Here the CDR3 reads CASSGQGAPGELFF. As DNA, the CDR3 is TGTGCCAGCAGTGGGCAGGGGGCCCCCGGGGAGCTGTTTTTT.

The chain has TRBV5-6 and TRBJ2-5, with 7 bases identical to TRBD2. Germline CDR1 reads SGHDT; CDR2 reads YYEEEE. This CDR3 has 16 residues. Unmatched junction bases numbered 9, after V lost 3 bases and J lost 1 base. Here the CDR3 reads CASSSPGGGAQETQYF. The CDR3 DNA is TGTGCCAGCAGCTCCCCGGGAGGAGGGGCCCAAGAGACCCAGTACTTC.

The genes are TRBV18 and TRBJ2-2, with D uncertain. The CDR3 runs 14 residues. Trimming left V 0 bases short and J 5 bases short, with 7 bases between. Germline CDR1 is KGHSH and CDR2 is LQKENI. CDR3 amino acids: CASSPPGTTGELFF. CDR3 nucleotides: TGTGCCAGCTCACCACCTGGAACAACCGGGGAGCTGTTTTTT.

The chain employs TRBV19 and TRBJ1-1; TRBD1 is a possible D gene (6 bases). This CDR3 spans 13 amino acids. Germline V CDR1 and CDR2: LNHDA, SQIVND (reference sequence). V lost 5 bases and J lost 4, with 11 bases in between. CDR3 sequence: CASSVDRGTEAFF. The CDR3 DNA follows: TGTGCCAGTAGTGTGGACAGAGGCACTGAAGCTTTCTTT.

The CDR3 loop reads CATSRRGGAGNEQFF. For the CDR3, the DNA is TGTGCCACCAGCAGAAGAGGGGGGGCCGGCAATGAGCAGTTCTTC. V usage is TRBV15 and J usage is TRBJ2-1; D might be TRBD2 (7 bases). Trimming pared 2 bases from V and 6 bases from J, leaving 14 bases between. There are 15 residues in the CDR3. CDR1 LNHNV and CDR2 YYDKDF come from the germline V gene (reference sequence).

The chain combines TRBV19 with TRBJ1-2, with 7 bases aligning to TRBD1. Germline CDR1 is LNHDA and CDR2 is SQIVND (reference sequence). V trimming: 5 bases; J trimming: 4 bases; junction bases outside the gene matches: 4. CDR3 size: 13 residues. The CDR3 DNA sequence: TGTGCCAGTAGTGCAGGGGGTTTCTATGGCTACACCTTC. It encodes CASSAGGFYGYTF.

The V and J genes are TRBV11-3 and TRBJ2-3; D uncertain. V lost 1 base and J 0 bases, leaving 11 bases between the germline ends. The CDR3 is 16 amino acids. Germline V gene sequence: CDR1 SGHNT, CDR2 YENEEA. The CDR3 nucleotides are TGTGCCAGCAGCTTAGGCAGTGGGGAAAGCACAGATACGCAGTATTTT. This gives the protein CASSLGSGESTDTQYF.

The chain couples TRBV5-1 to TRBJ1-4; D not resolved. Germline CDR1 SGHRS, CDR2 YFSETQ. Trimming cost V 0 bases and J 3 bases, with 9 bases left between them. The length of the CDR3 is 15 residues. The CDR3 here is CASSLAGLPNEKLFF. The CDR3 DNA is TGCGCCAGCAGCTTGGCCGGGTTGCCTAATGAAAAACTGTTTTTT.

The V and J genes are TRBV4-3 and TRBJ1-1; D call uncertain. The CDR3 is 15 amino acids. The germline CDR1 and CDR2 sequences are LGHNA and YSLEER. The V gene lost 0 bases and the J gene lost 6 bases, with 14 bases spanning the gap. The DNA for the CDR3 is TGCGCCAGCAGCCAAGATCTTCCCCCTCGCGCTGAAGCTTTCTTT. Amino acids: CASSQDLPPRAEAFF.

The J gene is TRBJ2-5, the V gene TRBV6-6; 9 bases are a match to TRBD1. The CDR3 covers 16 residues. The V gene's germline CDR1 is MNHNY and CDR2 SVGAGI (reference sequence). The V segment lost 2 bases and the J segment 4 bases; nucleotides outside the gene matches: 8. The CDR3, as DNA: TGTGCCAGCAGTTACCGGACAGGGGATATGAGAGAGACCCAGTACTTC. This sequence encodes CASSYRTGDMRETQYF.

The chain recombines TRBV15 with TRBJ1-4; D unresolved. CDR1 is LNHNV and CDR2 is YYDKDF in the germline V gene (reference sequence). This CDR3 spans 12 amino acids. V lost 1 base and J 5 bases, leaving 2 bases between the germline ends. In nucleotides, the CDR3 is TGTGCCACCAGCAGAGCCAATGAAAAACTGTTTTTT. Translating it yields CATSRANEKLFF.